This T cell receptor beta chain was identified during a study of blood T cells in healthy people across ages. Approximately 10 milliliters was the volume of peripheral blood drawn from each donor. It was with a sample-barcoded 5' primer and a J-beta primer mix that a second PCR of about 6 to 12 cycles was run. One entry per CDR3 protein, called by TCRdb with MiXCR from the 5' RACE reads. The data show about 620,000 distinct CDR3 sequences, roughly half seen once. CDR1 and CDR2 (germline): SNHLY, FYNNEI. This CDR3 has 16 residues. After removal of 1 base from V and 5 bases from J, the junction contained 9 bases not matched to a gene. This clonotype occurred a few times.

This rearrangement joins TRBV2 to TRBJ2-7; 9 nucleotides line up with TRBD1. The sample taken for sequencing was blood. The sequence derives from a woman over 75 in good health. As DNA, the CDR3 is TGTGCCAGCAGTGAAGGGAGAGGACAGGGGCACCACGAGCAGTACTTC. This gives the protein CASSEGRGQGHHEQYF.